The 9 T cell receptor beta chains given below trace back to one sample, sequenced in a study of blood T cell repertoires in COVID-19. TCRdb's table, derived via immunoSEQ multiplex PCR, lists solely in-frame clones and lacks some. In the table there are under 300,000 clones, under 90% of which are singletons. Sequences were obtained from peripheral blood. Every receptor here comes from a man in his fifties or sixties with acute or convalescent COVID-19.

The CDR3 sequence: CASSLRGGDTQYF. Written as DNA, the CDR3 is TGTGCCAGCAGTTTGAGGGGGGGAGATACGCAGTATTTT. This chain uses TRBV12-3 or TRBV12-4 with TRBJ2-3, with D perhaps TRBD2 (7 bases). V was clipped by 3 bases and J by 5 bases, with 9 bases between them. This CDR3 contains 13 residues.

This chain uses TRBV10-3 with TRBJ2-3; 14 bases are shared with TRBD2. The J segment lost 0 bases and the V segment lost 3 bases, leaving 5 bases of the junction unmatched. Germline CDR1 and CDR2: ENHRY and SYGVKD. The length of the CDR3 is 18 residues. As DNA, the CDR3 is TGTGCCATCAGTGATCGGGGACTAGCGGGGGCTAGCACAGATACGCAGTATTTT. Protein product: CAISDRGLAGASTDTQYF.

In nucleotides, the CDR3 is TGCGCCAGCAGCTTGGTGCCAGGCCAAGAGACCCAGTACTTC. Residues: CASSLVPGQETQYF. The chain recombines TRBV5-1 with TRBJ2-5; D is undetermined. CDR1 and CDR2 (germline): SGHRS, YFSETQ. The CDR3 runs 14 residues. V lost 0 bases, J lost 1 base, and 7 bases lay in between.

The rearrangement joins TRBV29-1 to TRBJ2-2, with TRBD1 matching over 9 bases. V lost 4 bases to trimming and J lost 4 bases; unmatched junction nucleotides: 10. This CDR3 comprises 16 residues. Per the germline V gene, CDR1 is SQVTM and CDR2 is ANQGSEA. The CDR3 DNA reads TGCAGCGTTGGAGGGGACAGGGCAAATCCCACCGGGGAGCTGTTTTTT. Translation: CSVGGDRANPTGELFF.

The chain has TRBV5-4 and TRBJ1-2; possible D gene TRBD1, 5 bases. In germline, CDR1 is SGHNT, CDR2 YYREEE (reference sequence). CDR3 length: 16 amino acids. V shed 0 bases and J shed 2 bases, with 14 bases lying between them. The CDR3 spells CASSLVYRRRNYGYTF. The CDR3, as DNA: TGTGCCAGCAGCTTGGTCTACAGGAGAAGAAACTATGGCTACACCTTC.

The genes are TRBV11-2 and TRBJ1-6; possibly TRBD1 for D (5 bases). V dropped 5 bases and J dropped 0 bases, with 17 bases sitting between them. CDR3 length: 18 amino acids. Germline values: CDR1 SGHAT, CDR2 FQNNGV. DNA of the CDR3: TGTGCCAGCAGCCCTCGGGCAGGGTCAAGCTCCTATAATTCACCCCTCCACTTT. This translates into CASSPRAGSSSYNSPLHF.

The V call is TRBV5-1, the J call TRBJ1-5; D is perhaps TRBD1 (6 bases). Germline CDR1 and CDR2: SGHRS and YFSETQ. CDR3 length: 14 residues. V lost 3 bases to trimming and J lost 3 bases, with 10 bases between them. The CDR3 DNA sequence: TGCGCCAGCAGCTCTTCAGGGGACAATCAGCCCCAGCATTTT. Its protein product is CASSSSGDNQPQHF.

This clone has only one observation. This chain connects TRBV6-4 to TRBJ2-3; 7 bases are a match to TRBD2. The CDR3 length is 14 residues. CDR1 is MRHNA and CDR2 is SNTAGT in the germline V gene. V lost 6 bases, J lost 3 bases, and 6 bases stayed unmatched. The CDR3 DNA follows: TGTGCCAGCAGCCAGCGGGGAAGGACAGATACGCAGTATTTT. Translated: CASSQRGRTDTQYF.

The V gene is TRBV6-4, the J gene TRBJ2-7, with 12 positions matching TRBD2. The CDR3 is 14 amino acids. In germline, CDR1 is MRHNA, CDR2 SNTAGT. The junction had 4 bases not matched to a gene; V was cut back by 4 bases and J by 6 bases. As DNA, the CDR3 is TGTGCCAGCAGTGGGACTAGCGGGGTCTTCGAGCAGTACTTC. Encoded protein: CASSGTSGVFEQYF.